This is a list of T cell receptor beta chains from one sample in a study of blood T cell repertoires in COVID-19. Using immunoSEQ multiplex PCR, the repertoire was profiled, and TCRdb retains in-frame clones only, with some absent. Of tens of thousands of clones in the sample, around four fifths were seen once. The sequencing sample was made of peripheral blood. The receptors shown here come from a woman aged 70-85 years with acute or convalescent COVID-19. Each CDR3 is given with its conserved first and last residue. Fields, in order: clone size, J gene, V gene, D gene, CDR3 protein, CDR3 DNA. A D gene is named only where the DNA matches it firmly. Clone size is given for some rows only: seen once, a few or many times, or a class if the clone is expanded.

.	TRBJ1-5	TRBV5-1	.	CASSLAGLENQPQHF	TGCGCCAGCAGCTTGGCAGGATTGGAAAATCAGCCCCAGCATTTT
.	TRBJ1-1	TRBV29-1	.	CSVKKGQVTEAFF	TGCAGCGTTAAAAAGGGGCAGGTCACTGAAGCTTTCTTT
.	TRBJ2-3	TRBV7-8	.	CASSPRGLGTDTQYF	TGTGCCAGCAGCCCCCGGGGGTTGGGTACAGATACGCAGTATTTT
.	TRBJ2-7	TRBV5-1	TRBD1	CASSHGTGIGEQYF	TGCGCCAGCAGCCATGGGACAGGGATCGGCGAGCAGTACTTC
.	TRBJ1-4	TRBV3-1/TRBV3-2	TRBD1	CASKSTQGVEKLFF	TGTGCCAGCAAATCCACCCAGGGGGTTGAAAAACTGTTTTTT
few	TRBJ2-5	TRBV2	.	CASSDLGETQYF	TGTGCCAGCAGTGATCTAGGAGAGACCCAGTACTTC
.	TRBJ2-1	TRBV3-1/TRBV3-2	.	CASSPTLGGRSYNEQFF	TGTGCCAGCAGCCCAACACTCGGGGGGCGCTCCTACAATGAGCAGTTCTTC
.	TRBJ1-1	TRBV5-1	.	CASSLFTVNTEAFF	TGCGCCAGCAGCCTCTTTACGGTTAACACTGAAGCTTTCTTT
.	TRBJ1-1	TRBV6-6	.	CASSQRGWDTEAFF	TGTGCCAGCAGCCAAAGGGGTTGGGACACTGAAGCTTTCTTT
.	TRBJ1-2	TRBV6-5	.	CASRVNRVSYYGYTF	TGTGCCAGCAGAGTCAACAGGGTTTCATACTATGGCTACACCTTC